A single sample gave rise to the 30 T cell receptor beta chains below, sequenced in a study of Ad26.COV2.S vaccination and SARS-CoV-2 variants. The treatment: over 15 received Ad26.COV2.S at low or high dose, single or two shots; 5 received placebo; per-sample allocation not given. Following the first vaccine or placebo injection, samples were taken on day 63. The data were produced by immunoSEQ multiplex PCR, yet TCRdb's version contains in-frame clones alone and is incomplete. This table holds 300,000 to 350,000 clones, 80% to 90% found once. The sequences come from peripheral blood, collected in a trial of Ad26.COV2.S vaccine versus placebo. All receptors come from a person aged 18-60 years who received the Ad26.COV2.S COVID-19 vaccine or a placebo.

The chain uses TRBV5-6 and TRBJ1-4, with D uncertain. Germline-derived CDR1 and CDR2 are SGHDT and YYEEEE. The CDR3 extends over 17 amino acids. V was pared by 5 bases and J by 0 bases, with 17 bases between. The CDR3: CASSQEGFGTTNEKLFF. The DNA of the CDR3 is TGTGCCAGCAGTCAAGAAGGGTTCGGAACAACTAATGAAAAACTGTTTTTT.

The genes are TRBV28 and TRBJ2-2, with TRBD1 matching over 7 bases. CDR1 and CDR2 (germline): MDHEN, SYDVKM. V lost 9 bases and J lost 6; bases outside the gene matches: 10. The CDR3 length is 14 residues. This CDR3 reads CASTPGGGPGELFF. The CDR3 DNA follows: TGTGCCAGTACGCCAGGGGGTGGGCCCGGGGAGCTGTTTTTT.

The rearrangement links TRBV3-1 (or the pseudogene TRBV3-2) to TRBJ2-2; D remains ambiguous. The CDR3 has 13 amino acids. V was cut by 2 bases and J by 7 bases, with 8 bases left in between. Looked up from germline, CDR1 is LGHDT and CDR2 is YNNKEL (reference sequence). The CDR3 DNA is TGTGCCAGCAGCCAATGGAGTAGCGGGGAGCTGTTTTTT. The encoded protein is CASSQWSSGELFF.

The rearrangement links TRBV27 to TRBJ2-6, with D tentatively TRBD1 (5 bases). Trimming removed 4 bases from V and 2 bases from J, with 12 bases in between. The CDR3 is 16 residues long. Germline V gives CDR1 MNHEY, CDR2 SMNVEV (reference sequence). Here the CDR3 reads CASSSQGLPGANVLTF. CDR3 nucleotide sequence: TGTGCCAGCAGTTCGCAGGGTTTACCTGGGGCCAACGTCCTGACTTTC.

The V call is TRBV4-3, the J call TRBJ2-7, with TRBD1 as a possible D gene (5 bases). Trimming cost V 3 bases and J 7 bases, with 16 bases left between them. Germline V gives CDR1 LGHNA, CDR2 YSLEER. CDR3 size: 14 residues. Written as DNA, the CDR3 is TGCGCCAGCAGCCATAGTGAAGGTCCAGGGGAGCAGTACTTC. Encoded protein: CASSHSEGPGEQYF.

The chain couples TRBV21-1 to TRBJ2-2; the DNA was not used to check the table's D call, TRBD1. TRBV21-1 is described as a pseudogene. The length of the CDR3 is 16 residues. The CDR3 DNA is TGTGCCAGCAGCAAAGCCCCCCTCAGGGCGGAAGGGGAGCTGTTTTTT. Translation gives CASSKAPLRAEGELFF.

This chain connects TRBV4-3 to TRBJ2-3, with 7 bases aligning to TRBD1. The V and J ends lost 4 bases and 0 bases, in that order; junction bases with no gene match: 13. Germline CDR1 is LGHNA and CDR2 is YSLEER. The CDR3 runs 18 residues. CDR3 loop: CASSPEWTGRPSTDTQYF. The CDR3 coding sequence is TGCGCCAGCAGCCCTGAGTGGACAGGACGTCCTAGCACAGATACGCAGTATTTT.

This rearrangement joins TRBV28 to TRBJ2-5; 10 nucleotides align to TRBD1. Germline V lookup: CDR1 MDHEN, CDR2 SYDVKM. The CDR3 is 16 amino acids. The junction had 9 bases not matched to a gene; V was cut back by 5 bases and J by 3 bases. The CDR3 sequence: CASSRGTGEGEETQYF. CDR3 DNA sequence: TGTGCCAGCAGTCGAGGGACAGGGGAAGGGGAAGAGACCCAGTACTTC.

V gene TRBV5-1 combines with J gene TRBJ2-7, with D perhaps being TRBD1 or TRBD2 (5 bases each). The germline V and J ends were trimmed by 4 bases and 1 base, with 18 bases remaining between them. The CDR3 has 16 amino acids. The germline V gene encodes CDR1 SGHRS and CDR2 YFSETQ. The CDR3 loop reads CASSGDGGLLSYEQYF. CDR3 bases: TGCGCCAGCAGCGGGGACGGAGGACTCCTATCCTACGAGCAGTACTTC.

The chain has TRBV5-1 and TRBJ1-1; D remains ambiguous. Trimming removed 2 bases at V and 7 bases at J, with 12 bases between. CDR1 is SGHRS and CDR2 is YFSETQ in the germline V gene. There are 13 residues in the CDR3. CDR3 amino acids: CASSLEPGLEAFF. CDR3 DNA: TGCGCCAGCAGCTTAGAGCCCGGACTTGAAGCTTTCTTT.

This clone appeared once. The chain joins TRBV5-6 to TRBJ2-7, with D perhaps TRBD2 (6 bases). The germline CDR1 and CDR2 sequences are SGHDT and YYEEEE. This CDR3 has 15 amino acids. The ends were cut back, 4 bases at V and 6 bases at J, with 20 bases in the middle. As DNA, the CDR3 is TGTGCCAGCAGCAGCGGAGGGGCCCCTAGAGGCGAGCAGTACTTC. As protein: CASSSGGAPRGEQYF.

CDR3: CASSLTGEVYEQYF. For the CDR3, the DNA is TGCGCCAGCAGCTTGACAGGGGAGGTATACGAGCAGTACTTC. The rearrangement uses TRBV5-1 and TRBJ2-7; D might be TRBD1 (7 bases). The CDR3 totals 14 residues. Germline CDR1 is SGHRS and CDR2 is YFSETQ. Between the trimmed V and J ends, which lost 1 base and 4 bases, there was a span of 12 bases. Full variable domain (remainder filled in from reference TRBV5-1 and TRBJ2-7): KAGVTQTPRYLIKTRGQQVTLSCSPISGHRSVSWYQQTPGQGLQFLFEYFSETQRNKGNFPGRFSGRQFSNSRSEMNVSTLELGDSALYLCASSLTGEVYEQYFGPGTRLTVT.

This chain connects TRBV10-2 to TRBJ2-3; 10 bases agree with TRBD2. CDR3 length: 16 residues. Losses at the gene ends were 8 bases for V and 2 bases for J; bases not matched to a gene: 10. Germline V CDR1 and CDR2: WSHSY, SAAADI. CDR3 DNA sequence: TGCGCCAGCGTACGCCAAGCGGGAGGGCTCACAGATACGCAGTATTTT. Protein product: CASVRQAGGLTDTQYF.

This sequence joins TRBV19 and TRBJ1-5; D is unclear. The CDR3 sequence is 14 residues long. Germline CDR1 reads LNHDA; CDR2 reads SQIVND (reference sequence). With 7 bases removed from V and 0 bases from J, the gap between germline ends came to 10 bases. CDR3 sequence reads: CASNYWSSNQPQHF. CDR3 nucleotides: TGTGCCAGTAATTATTGGAGTAGCAATCAGCCCCAGCATTTT.

This chain joins TRBV15 and TRBJ2-7, with D perhaps TRBD1 or TRBD2 (5 bases each). Germline CDR1 is LNHNV and CDR2 is YYDKDF (reference sequence). V was trimmed by 5 bases and J by 2 bases, leaving 7 bases between them. This CDR3 contains 12 residues. The DNA of the CDR3 is TGTGCCACCAGCCAGGGAGCCTACGAGCAGTACTTC. Its protein is CATSQGAYEQYF.

The chain employs TRBV7-9 and TRBJ1-1; D may be TRBD1 (5 bases). V dropped 3 bases and J dropped 7 bases, with 12 bases sitting between them. Germline V gene sequence: CDR1 SEHNR, CDR2 FQNEAQ (reference sequence). The CDR3 runs to 13 residues. CDR3 amino acids: CASSFDGHIEAFF. In DNA, the CDR3 is TGTGCCAGCAGCTTCGATGGACACATTGAAGCTTTCTTT.

The J gene is TRBJ2-3, the V gene TRBV7-2, with 9 bases fitting TRBD2. The CDR3 has 16 residues. The germline V gene encodes CDR1 SGHTA and CDR2 FQGNSA. V gave up 1 base and J gave up 6 bases; unmatched junction bases: 8. DNA for the CDR3: TGTGCCAGCAGCTTAGAGGTGAATAGCGGGAGTGATACGCAGTATTTT. Translating gives CASSLEVNSGSDTQYF.

In DNA, the CDR3 is TGTGCCAGCAGCGCAATCCGGGACCGCAGCTACGAGCAGTACTTC. Translation gives CASSAIRDRSYEQYF. The chain couples TRBV11-2 to TRBJ2-7; the D gene could be TRBD1 or TRBD2 (5 bases each). Trimming removed 5 bases at V and 3 bases at J, with 17 bases between. Germline V lookup: CDR1 SGHAT, CDR2 FQNNGV. The CDR3 contains 15 residues.

V is TRBV11-2 and J is TRBJ2-1; TRBD2 aligns across 9 bases. This CDR3 has 15 residues. Germline CDR1 reads SGHAT; CDR2 reads FQNNGV. Trimming took 5 bases from V and 4 from J; bases not matched to a gene: 6. CDR3 residues: CASSPSSGVYNEQFF. CDR3 nucleotides: TGTGCCAGCAGCCCCTCTAGCGGGGTTTACAATGAGCAGTTCTTC.

This clone was counted once. V is TRBV2 and J is TRBJ2-3; D is unresolved. Trimming took off 1 base at V and 4 bases at J, with 12 bases between the two ends. Per the germline V gene, CDR1 is SNHLY and CDR2 is FYNNEI. This CDR3 contains 15 residues. This chain's CDR3 is CASSEGFVIADTQYF. As DNA, the CDR3 is TGTGCCAGCAGTGAAGGATTCGTCATAGCAGATACGCAGTATTTT.

The genes are TRBV19 and TRBJ1-5, with D hard to call. The V gene's germline CDR1 is LNHDA and CDR2 SQIVND (reference sequence). The CDR3 runs to 15 residues. Trimming cost V 5 bases and J 3 bases, with 14 bases left between them. The CDR3 nucleotides are TGTGCCAGTAGTGAAGTCCTCGGGTACAATCAGCCCCAGCATTTT. Its protein product is CASSEVLGYNQPQHF.

The sample holds a few counts of this clone. The chain recombines TRBV7-9 with TRBJ1-6; D is unresolved. Germline CDR1 reads SEHNR; CDR2 reads FQNEAQ (reference sequence). V was shortened by 3 bases and J by 7 bases, with 7 bases between the two germline ends. The CDR3 runs to 13 residues. In nucleotides, the CDR3 is TGTGCCAGCAGCTTGAGGGAAAATTCACCCCTCCACTTT. It is translated as CASSLRENSPLHF.

This clone occurred once. CDR3 coding DNA: TGTGCCAGTAGTATAACGGACACCTCCTACGAGCAGTACTTC. Protein: CASSITDTSYEQYF. The rearrangement links TRBV19 to TRBJ2-7; D possibly corresponds to TRBD1 (5 bases). Looked up from germline, CDR1 is LNHDA and CDR2 is SQIVND (reference sequence). The CDR3 loop spans 14 amino acids. V lost 2 bases and J 0 bases, leaving 8 bases between the germline ends. The full variable domain, its missing parts supplied by reference TRBV19 and TRBJ2-7, is DGGITQSPKYLFRKEGQNVTLSCEQNLNHDAMYWYRQDPGQGLRLIYYSQIVNDFQKGDIAEGYSVSREKKESFPLTVTSAQKNPTAFYLCASSITDTSYEQYFGPGTRLTVT.

This chain links TRBV5-5 with TRBJ1-1; 7 bases fit TRBD1. The germline V gene has CDR1 SGHKS and CDR2 YYEKEE (reference sequence). This CDR3 has 14 residues. Trimming cost V 6 bases and J 1 base; bases outside gene matches: 6. CDR3: CASTLTGTNTEAFF. Written as DNA, the CDR3 is TGTGCCAGCACCCTGACAGGGACGAACACTGAAGCTTTCTTT.

In DNA, the CDR3 is TGTGCCAGCAGCCCATCCGGACAAAAACTGTTTTTT. It yields the protein CASSPSGQKLFF. The chain is built from TRBV25-1 and TRBJ1-4, with D unresolved. V lost 6 bases and J 9 bases, leaving 11 bases between the germline ends. Germline CDR1 and CDR2: MGHDK and SYGVNS. The CDR3 contains 12 residues.

The chain links TRBV7-3 to TRBJ1-1, with D tentatively TRBD1 (6 bases). From germline, CDR1 is SGHTA and CDR2 FQGTGA. The CDR3 is made up of 13 amino acids. The V and J ends lost 6 bases and 0 bases respectively, with 8 bases between them. CDR3 nucleotides: TGTGCCAGCAGTACAGGGATGAACACTGAAGCTTTCTTT. Its translation: CASSTGMNTEAFF.

The chain recombines TRBV5-1 with TRBJ2-7; the D call may be TRBD1 or TRBD2 (5 bases each). Germline CDR1 and CDR2: SGHRS and YFSETQ. This CDR3 is 13 amino acids long. V was shortened by 0 bases and J by 5 bases, with 9 bases between the two germline ends. CDR3 region: CASSLGGMDEQYF. The CDR3 region has the DNA TGCGCCAGCAGCTTGGGGGGGATGGACGAGCAGTACTTC.

The chain has TRBV7-2 and TRBJ2-7, with D tentatively TRBD1 (6 bases). CDR1 and CDR2 from the germline V gene are SGHTA and FQGNSA. The CDR3 sequence is 14 residues long. Trimming took 8 bases from V and 0 from J, leaving 14 bases between them. The CDR3 loop reads CASRTGTSSYEQYF. DNA for the CDR3: TGTGCCAGCCGCACAGGGACGAGCTCCTACGAGCAGTACTTC.

The chain is built from TRBV9 and TRBJ2-2; TRBD1 might be the D (6 bases). CDR1 and CDR2 (germline): SGDLS, YYNGEE. Trimming left V 2 bases short and J 4 bases short, with 12 bases between. This CDR3 spans 15 amino acids. Written as DNA, the CDR3 is TGTGCCAGCAGCGTCGTACAGGGTCCCACCGGGGAGCTGTTTTTT. It encodes CASSVVQGPTGELFF.

This rearrangement joins TRBV3-1 (or the pseudogene TRBV3-2) to TRBJ1-6, with D possibly matching TRBD1 (5 bases). V lost 0 bases and J 5 bases, leaving 11 bases between the germline ends. CDR3 length: 16 amino acids. The V gene's germline CDR1 is LGHDT and CDR2 YNNKEL (reference sequence). The CDR3 sequence is CASSQDRGGDNSPLHF. For the CDR3, the DNA is TGTGCCAGCAGCCAAGATCGGGGGGGTGATAATTCACCCCTCCACTTT.